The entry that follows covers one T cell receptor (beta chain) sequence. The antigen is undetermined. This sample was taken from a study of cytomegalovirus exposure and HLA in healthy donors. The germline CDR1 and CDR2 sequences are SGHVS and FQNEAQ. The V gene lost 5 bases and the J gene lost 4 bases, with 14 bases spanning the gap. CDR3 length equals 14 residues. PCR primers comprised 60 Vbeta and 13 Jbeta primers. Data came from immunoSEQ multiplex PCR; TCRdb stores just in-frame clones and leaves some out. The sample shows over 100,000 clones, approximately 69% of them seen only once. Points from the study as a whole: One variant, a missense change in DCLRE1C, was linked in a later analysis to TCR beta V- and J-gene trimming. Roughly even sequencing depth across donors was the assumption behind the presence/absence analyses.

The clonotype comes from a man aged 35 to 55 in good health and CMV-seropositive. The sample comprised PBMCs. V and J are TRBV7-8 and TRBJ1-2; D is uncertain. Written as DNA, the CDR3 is TGTGCCAGCAGCCCCCGTGAACAGCTCTATGGCTACACCTTC. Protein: CASSPREQLYGYTF.